This T cell receptor beta chain was identified during a study of response to subunit inactivated influenza vaccine. Whole-study findings and limits: The authors offered the suggestion that each seasonal influenza vaccination recruits few new T cells.

CDR3 size: 14 residues. Trimming left V 3 bases short and J 2 bases short, with 9 bases between. Germline V gene sequence: CDR1 MDHEN, CDR2 SYDVKM. This clonotype was seen only a few times. Antigen specificity is unknown. One entry per CDR3 protein results from TCRdb running MiXCR on the RT-PCR reads. The sample holds approximately 160,000 distinct CDR3 sequences; roughly 10% are singletons and the top ten take roughly 40%. This chain uses TRBV28 with TRBJ2-3, with a possible D match to TRBD1 (5 bases). Sequenced here: CD8+ T cells sorted from PBMCs, sampled 23 to 25 months after vaccination. The sequence was collected from a man between 50 and 69 years old who received an inactivated influenza vaccine. In nucleotides, the CDR3 is TGTGCCAGCAGTTTTAACAGGATCACAGATACGCAGTATTTT. Amino acid sequence: CASSFNRITDTQYF.